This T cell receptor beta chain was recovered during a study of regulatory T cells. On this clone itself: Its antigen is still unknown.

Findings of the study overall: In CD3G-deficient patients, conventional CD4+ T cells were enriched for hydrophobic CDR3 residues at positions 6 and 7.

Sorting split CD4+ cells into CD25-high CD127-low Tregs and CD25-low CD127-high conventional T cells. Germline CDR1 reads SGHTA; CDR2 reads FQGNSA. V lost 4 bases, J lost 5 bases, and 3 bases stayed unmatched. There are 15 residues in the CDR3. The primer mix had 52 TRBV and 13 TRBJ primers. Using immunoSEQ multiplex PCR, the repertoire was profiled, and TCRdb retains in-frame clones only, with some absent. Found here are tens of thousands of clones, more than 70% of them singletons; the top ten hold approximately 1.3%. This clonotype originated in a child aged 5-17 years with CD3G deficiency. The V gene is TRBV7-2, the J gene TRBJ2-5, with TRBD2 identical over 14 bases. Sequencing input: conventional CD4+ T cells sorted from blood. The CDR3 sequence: CASSSGLAGVETQYF. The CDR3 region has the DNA TGTGCCAGCAGCTCGGGACTAGCGGGAGTGGAGACCCAGTACTTC.